This TCR beta chain was recovered during a study of blood T cell repertoires in COVID-19. The CDR3 runs 18 residues. V was pared by 5 bases and J by 3 bases, with 9 bases of the junction left unmatched. Germline CDR1 is SEHNR and CDR2 is FQNEAQ (reference sequence). The table came from immunoSEQ multiplex PCR; TCRdb's copy has only in-frame clones and leaves some out. The sample consists of 450,000 or so clones, 90% of them appearing once. Source material: PBMCs or T cells enriched from blood (not recorded which). The TCR was taken from a man aged 18 to 30 who had recovered from COVID-19. The chain joins TRBV7-9 to TRBJ2-6; 11 nucleotides line up with TRBD2. The CDR3 loop reads CASSLLTSGTRGANVLTF. The CDR3 nucleotides are TGTGCCAGCAGCCTACTGACTAGCGGGACTCGTGGGGCCAACGTCCTGACTTTC.